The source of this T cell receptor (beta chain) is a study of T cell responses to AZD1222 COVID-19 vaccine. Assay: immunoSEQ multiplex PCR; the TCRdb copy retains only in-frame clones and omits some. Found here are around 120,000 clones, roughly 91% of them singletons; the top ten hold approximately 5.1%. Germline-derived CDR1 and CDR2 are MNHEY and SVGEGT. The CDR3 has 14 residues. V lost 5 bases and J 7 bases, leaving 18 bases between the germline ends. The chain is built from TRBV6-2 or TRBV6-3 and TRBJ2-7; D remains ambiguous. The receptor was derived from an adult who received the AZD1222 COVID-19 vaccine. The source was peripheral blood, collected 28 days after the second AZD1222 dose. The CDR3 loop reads CASSRGDLPWEQYF. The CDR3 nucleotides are TGTGCCAGCAGTCGTGGGGATTTACCCTGGGAGCAGTACTTC.